These T cell receptor beta chains were read from a single sample in a study of T cells after yellow fever vaccination. MiXCR, run by TCRdb on the 5' RACE reads, gives a single entry per CDR3 protein. Of some 250,000 distinct CDR3 sequences in the sample, 3.6% were seen once. Source: PBMCs, taken 15 days after the yellow fever booster vaccination. The origin of the receptors is a man younger than 35 who received the YFV17D yellow fever vaccine. Each CDR3 is given with its conserved first and last residue. D genes are given only for firm matches. Part of the rows lack a size; the others show once, few, many or a class for expanded clones.

>-|many|TRBJ2-1|TRBV12-3/TRBV12-4
CASRGGSSYNEQFF
TGTGCCAGCAGGGGAGGAAGCTCCTACAATGAGCAGTTCTTC
>TRBD1|many|TRBJ1-2|TRBV4-1
CASSQAAGTGVVYYGYTF
TGCGCCAGCAGCCAAGCCGCCGGGACAGGGGTAGTGTACTATGGCTACACCTTC
>TRBD1|many|TRBJ2-3|TRBV5-4
CASSLETGASDTQYF
TGTGCCAGCAGCTTAGAGACAGGGGCTTCAGATACGCAGTATTTT
>TRBD2|many|TRBJ2-5|TRBV2
CASRPGLAGETQYF
TGTGCCAGCAGGCCGGGACTAGCGGGGGAGACCCAGTACTTC
>TRBD1|many|TRBJ1-2|TRBV4-2
CASSQDGTGNSNYGYTF
TGTGCCAGCAGCCAGGATGGGACAGGGAACAGTAACTATGGCTACACCTTC
>-|-|TRBJ2-7|TRBV25-1
CASSPTPLYEQYF
TGTGCCAGCAGCCCCACGCCACTCTACGAGCAGTACTTC
>-|few|TRBJ1-2|TRBV18
CASSPDLGDGYTF
TGTGCCAGCTCACCAGACCTGGGTGATGGCTACACCTTC
>TRBD2|many|TRBJ2-5|TRBV6-6
CASSPFPLSGGQETQYF
TGTGCCAGCAGCCCATTCCCTCTTAGCGGGGGGCAAGAGACCCAGTACTTC
>TRBD1|many|TRBJ2-1|TRBV29-1
CSVGAGQVYNEQFF
TGCAGCGTTGGGGCCGGACAGGTTTACAATGAGCAGTTCTTC
>-|many|TRBJ1-5|TRBV20-1
CSAATGNQPQHF
TGCAGTGCCGCAACAGGGAATCAGCCCCAGCATTTT
>-|many|TRBJ2-1|TRBV7-2
CASSSSSWNEQFF
TGTGCCAGCAGCTCCTCTAGCTGGAATGAGCAGTTCTTC
>TRBD2|many|TRBJ2-1|TRBV5-6
CASSTGTTSYNEQFF
TGTGCCAGCAGCACCGGGACTACCTCCTACAATGAGCAGTTCTTC
>-|hyperexpanded|TRBJ1-1|TRBV5-6
CASSLEGYGTPAEAFF
TGTGCCAGCAGCTTGGAAGGGTACGGGACGCCGGCTGAAGCTTTCTTT
>-|-|TRBJ1-6|TRBV27
CASSLRGIGSPLHF
TGTGCCAGCAGTTTAAGGGGGATTGGCTCACCCCTCCACTTT
>-|many|TRBJ2-5|TRBV19
CASSGLYQETQYF
TGTGCCAGTAGCGGGCTGTACCAAGAGACCCAGTACTTC
>-|many|TRBJ1-5|TRBV3-1
CASSQDIGQPQHF
TGTGCCAGCAGCCAAGATATCGGTCAGCCCCAGCATTTT